This T cell receptor beta chain was sequenced for a study of regulatory T cells in long-lasting Graves disease. Regarding the study as a whole: Patients with persistent disease showed a bias toward TRBV28, TRBJ1-2 and TRBJ2-5. Those with persistent Graves' had less TCR diversity than newly diagnosed patients.

V shed 4 bases and J 5 bases; nucleotides not matched to a gene: 11. Germline values: CDR1 SGHTS, CDR2 YDEGEE. The CDR3 spans 16 residues. This clonotype has a handful of counts. What it recognizes is unknown. Documented time point: newly diagnosed GD, antithyroid drugs for less than 3 months. Isolated PBMC RNA provided the starting material for the TCR library. For TCR beta, libraries came from iRepertoire HTBI primers and Arm-PCR of CDR3 regions. TCRdb re-analysed the multiplex PCR reads in MiXCR, keeping a single row per CDR3 protein. The table includes approximately 400,000 distinct CDR3 sequences, approximately 15% detected once. A further study also used this sample, focusing on T cells in Graves' hyperthyroidism and ophthalmopathy. That study reports: Researchers report that a 13 V-J model separated ophthalmopathy from stable hyperthyroidism.

The chain couples TRBV5-8 to TRBJ2-5, with TRBD1 matching over 10 bases. The starting material was peripheral blood mononuclear cells (PBMCs), obtained at new diagnosis, from a patient treated with antithyroid drugs. This sequence was found in a woman in her forties with Graves disease. The CDR3 sequence: CASSGTGTGVIETQYF. The CDR3 DNA follows: TGTGCCAGCAGCGGAACCGGGACAGGGGTTATCGAGACCCAGTACTTC.